These 3 T cell receptor beta chains originate from one sample sequenced in a study of control samples from healthy donors and cancer patients (dated by TCRdb to the early 2020s). Preparation of the library involved the immunoSEQ multiplex PCR assay. TCRdb took this table from immuneACCESS and kept in-frame rearrangements with V and J called. Such tables lack part of the clones; where checked against another copy, unresolved V genes explain under half of the gap, and the rest is unexplained. The sample yields over 100,000 clones; 75% to 95% were counted once. More than 3.5% of the sample rests with the top ten. Material: blood. The source is a human donor in good health. The donor label of this sample is uncertain.

This chain uses TRBV9 with TRBJ1-3; 9 bases are shared with TRBD1. The CDR3 loop spans 16 amino acids. The J segment lost 4 bases and the V segment lost 0 bases, leaving 5 bases of the junction unmatched. Germline assignment: CDR1 SGDLS and CDR2 YYNGEE. CDR3 DNA sequence: TGTGCCAGCAGCGTAGGGGACAGGGCCGCGGGAAACACCATATATTTT. Protein sequence: CASSVGDRAAGNTIYF.

The chain employs TRBV7-8 and TRBJ1-2; D is uncertain. Germline V gene sequence: CDR1 SGHVS, CDR2 FQNEAQ. The CDR3 spans 16 residues. V was shortened by 1 base and J by 3 bases, with 15 bases between the two germline ends. CDR3 in amino acids: CASSLGFSGVDYGYTF. CDR3 bases: TGTGCCAGCAGCTTAGGGTTTAGCGGAGTAGACTATGGCTACACCTTC.

The chain couples TRBV3-1 (or the pseudogene TRBV3-2) to TRBJ1-1; D perhaps matches TRBD1 (6 bases). Germline V gene lookup returns CDR1 LGHDT and CDR2 YNNKEL (reference sequence). Deletions cut 0 bases from V and 5 bases from J, with 13 bases between. The CDR3 length is 15 residues. For the CDR3, the DNA is TGTGCCAGCAGCCAAGATCTGGGGGCGCGTACTGAAGCTTTCTTT. Translation gives CASSQDLGARTEAFF.